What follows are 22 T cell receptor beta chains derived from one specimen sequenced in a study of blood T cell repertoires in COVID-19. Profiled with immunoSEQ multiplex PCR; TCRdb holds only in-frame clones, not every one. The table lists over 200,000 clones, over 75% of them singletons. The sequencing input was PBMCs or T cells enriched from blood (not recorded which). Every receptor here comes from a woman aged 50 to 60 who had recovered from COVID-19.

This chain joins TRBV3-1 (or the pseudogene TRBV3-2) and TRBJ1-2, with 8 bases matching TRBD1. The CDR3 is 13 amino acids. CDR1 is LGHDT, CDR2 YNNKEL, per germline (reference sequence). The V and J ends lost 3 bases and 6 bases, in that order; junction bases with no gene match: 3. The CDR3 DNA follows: TGTGCCAGCAGCCACCGGACAGGGAATGGCTACACCTTC. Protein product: CASSHRTGNGYTF.

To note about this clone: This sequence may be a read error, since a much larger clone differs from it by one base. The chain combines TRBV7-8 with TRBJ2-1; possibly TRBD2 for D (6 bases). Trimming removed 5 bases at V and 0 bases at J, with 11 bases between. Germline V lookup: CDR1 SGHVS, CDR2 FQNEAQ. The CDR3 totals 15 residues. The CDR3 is CASSPLASSYNEQFF. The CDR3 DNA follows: TGTGCCAGCAGCCCGCTAGCGAGCTCCTACAATGAGCAGTTCTTC.

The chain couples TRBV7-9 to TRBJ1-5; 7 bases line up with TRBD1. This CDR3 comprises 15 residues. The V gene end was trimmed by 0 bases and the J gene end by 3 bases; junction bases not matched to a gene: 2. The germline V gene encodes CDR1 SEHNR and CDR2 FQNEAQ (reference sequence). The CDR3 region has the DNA TGTGCCAGCAGCTTAGCGGGACAGTTCAATCAGCCCCAGCATTTT. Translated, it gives CASSLAGQFNQPQHF.

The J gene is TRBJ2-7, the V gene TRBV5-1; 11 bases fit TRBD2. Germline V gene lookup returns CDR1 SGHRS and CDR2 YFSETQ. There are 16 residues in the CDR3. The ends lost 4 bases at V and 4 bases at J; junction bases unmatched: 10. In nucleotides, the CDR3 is TGCGCCAGCAGCCCAGTAGCGGGAGGGCCCTCTTACGAGCAGTACTTC. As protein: CASSPVAGGPSYEQYF.

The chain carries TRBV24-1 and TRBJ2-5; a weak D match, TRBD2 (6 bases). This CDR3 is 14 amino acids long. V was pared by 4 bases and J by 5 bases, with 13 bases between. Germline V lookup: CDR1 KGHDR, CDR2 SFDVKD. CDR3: CATSETGGVETQYF. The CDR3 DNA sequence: TGTGCCACCAGTGAAACAGGAGGGGTGGAGACCCAGTACTTC.

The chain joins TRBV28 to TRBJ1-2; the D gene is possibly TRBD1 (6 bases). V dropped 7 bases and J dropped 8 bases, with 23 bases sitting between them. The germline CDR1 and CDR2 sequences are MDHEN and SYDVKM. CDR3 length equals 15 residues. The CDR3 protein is CASNLTPGGGGGYTF. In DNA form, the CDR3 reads TGTGCCAGCAACTTAACCCCGGGAGGGGGTGGAGGCTACACCTTC.

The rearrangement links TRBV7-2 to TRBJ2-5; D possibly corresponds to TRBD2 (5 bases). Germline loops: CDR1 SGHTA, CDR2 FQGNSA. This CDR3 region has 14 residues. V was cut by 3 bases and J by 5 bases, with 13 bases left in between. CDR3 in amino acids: CASSFVVGGETQYF. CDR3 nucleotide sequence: TGTGCCAGCAGCTTTGTGGTGGGCGGGGAGACCCAGTACTTC.

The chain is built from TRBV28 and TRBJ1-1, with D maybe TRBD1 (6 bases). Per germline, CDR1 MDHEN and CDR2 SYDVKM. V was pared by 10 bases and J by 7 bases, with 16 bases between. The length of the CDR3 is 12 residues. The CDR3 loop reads CAIRGQMYEAFF. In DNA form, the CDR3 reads TGTGCCATTCGAGGACAGATGTATGAAGCTTTCTTT.

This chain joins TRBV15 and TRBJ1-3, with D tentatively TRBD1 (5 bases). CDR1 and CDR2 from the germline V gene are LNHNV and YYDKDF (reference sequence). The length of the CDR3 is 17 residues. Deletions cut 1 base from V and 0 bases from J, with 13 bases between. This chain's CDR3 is CATSRGGRGLSGNTIYF. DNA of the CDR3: TGTGCCACCAGCAGAGGGGGGAGGGGACTCTCTGGAAACACCATATATTTT.

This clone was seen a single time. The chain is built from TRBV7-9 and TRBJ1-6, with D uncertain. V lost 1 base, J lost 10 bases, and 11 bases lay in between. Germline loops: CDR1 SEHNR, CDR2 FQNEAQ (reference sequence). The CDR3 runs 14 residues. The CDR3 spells CASSLVEGSSPLHF. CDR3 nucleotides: TGTGCCAGCAGCTTAGTGGAGGGATCGTCACCCCTCCACTTT.

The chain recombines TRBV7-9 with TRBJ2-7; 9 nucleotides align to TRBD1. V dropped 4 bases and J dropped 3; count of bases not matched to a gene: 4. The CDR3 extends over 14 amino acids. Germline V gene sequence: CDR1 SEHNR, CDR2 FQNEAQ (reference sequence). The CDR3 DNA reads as TGTGCCAGCAGCTCGGGACAGGGTAACTACGAGCAGTACTTC. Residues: CASSSGQGNYEQYF.

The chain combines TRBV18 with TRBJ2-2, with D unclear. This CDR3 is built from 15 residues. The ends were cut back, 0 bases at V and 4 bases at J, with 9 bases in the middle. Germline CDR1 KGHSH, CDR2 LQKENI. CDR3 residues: CASSPPIFSTGELFF. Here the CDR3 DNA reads TGTGCCAGCTCACCACCAATTTTCAGCACCGGGGAGCTGTTTTTT.

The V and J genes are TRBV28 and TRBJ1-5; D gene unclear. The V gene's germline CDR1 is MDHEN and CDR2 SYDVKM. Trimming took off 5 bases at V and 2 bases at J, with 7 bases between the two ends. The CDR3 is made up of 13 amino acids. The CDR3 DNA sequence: TGTGCCAGCAGTGGGCCCGGCAATCAGCCCCAGCATTTT. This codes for CASSGPGNQPQHF.

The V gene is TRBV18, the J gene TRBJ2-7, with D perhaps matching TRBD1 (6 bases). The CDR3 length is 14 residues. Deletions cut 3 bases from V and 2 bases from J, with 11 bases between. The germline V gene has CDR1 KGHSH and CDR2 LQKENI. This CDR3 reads CASSPWTAPYEQYF. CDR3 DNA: TGTGCCAGCTCACCCTGGACAGCCCCCTACGAGCAGTACTTC.

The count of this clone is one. CDR3 region: CASSYVARDWGGTEAFF. CDR3 coding DNA: TGTGCCAGCAGCTACGTAGCCCGAGACTGGGGGGGCACTGAAGCTTTCTTT. The chain has TRBV7-8 and TRBJ1-1; possible D gene TRBD1, 5 bases. V lost 4 bases and J lost 4, with 22 bases in between. The CDR3 runs to 17 residues. CDR1 and CDR2 (germline): SGHVS, FQNEAQ.

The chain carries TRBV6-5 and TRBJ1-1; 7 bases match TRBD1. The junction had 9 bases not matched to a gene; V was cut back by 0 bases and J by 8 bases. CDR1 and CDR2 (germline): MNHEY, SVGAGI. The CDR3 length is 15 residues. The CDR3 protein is CASSYSYVTGQEAFF. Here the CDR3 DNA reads TGTGCCAGCAGTTACTCGTATGTGACAGGGCAAGAAGCTTTCTTT.

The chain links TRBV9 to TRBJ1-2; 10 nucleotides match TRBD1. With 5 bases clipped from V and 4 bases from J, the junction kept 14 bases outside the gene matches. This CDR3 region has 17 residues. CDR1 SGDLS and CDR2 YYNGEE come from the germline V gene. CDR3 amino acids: CASSWSRGTGDFYGYTF. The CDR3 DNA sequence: TGTGCCAGCAGTTGGTCGCGGGGGACAGGGGATTTCTATGGCTACACCTTC.

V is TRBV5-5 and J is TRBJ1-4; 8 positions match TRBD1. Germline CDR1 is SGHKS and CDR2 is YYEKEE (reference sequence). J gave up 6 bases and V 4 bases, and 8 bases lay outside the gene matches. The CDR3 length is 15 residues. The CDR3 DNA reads TGTGCCAGCAGCGAAAGGCAGGGGGCTTATGAAAAACTGTTTTTT. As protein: CASSERQGAYEKLFF.

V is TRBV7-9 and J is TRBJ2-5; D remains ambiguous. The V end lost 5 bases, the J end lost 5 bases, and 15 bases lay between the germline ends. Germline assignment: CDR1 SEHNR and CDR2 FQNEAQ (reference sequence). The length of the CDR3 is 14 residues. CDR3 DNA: TGTGCCAGCAGCCTCCCACACGAAACGGAGACCCAGTACTTC. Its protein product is CASSLPHETETQYF.

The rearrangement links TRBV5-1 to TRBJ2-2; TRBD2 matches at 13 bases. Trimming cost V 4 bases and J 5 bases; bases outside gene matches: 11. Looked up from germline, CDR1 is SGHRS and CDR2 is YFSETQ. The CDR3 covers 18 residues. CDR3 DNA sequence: TGCGCCAGCAGCCTCGGACTAGCGGGAGATACCGGAACCGGGGAGCTGTTTTTT. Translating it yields CASSLGLAGDTGTGELFF.

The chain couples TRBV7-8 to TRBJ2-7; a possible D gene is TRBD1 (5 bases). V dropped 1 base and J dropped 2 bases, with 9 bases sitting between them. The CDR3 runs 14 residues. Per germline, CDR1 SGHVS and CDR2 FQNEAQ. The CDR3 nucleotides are TGTGCCAGCAGCTTAGGTGGCAGGGCCTACGAGCAGTACTTC. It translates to CASSLGGRAYEQYF.

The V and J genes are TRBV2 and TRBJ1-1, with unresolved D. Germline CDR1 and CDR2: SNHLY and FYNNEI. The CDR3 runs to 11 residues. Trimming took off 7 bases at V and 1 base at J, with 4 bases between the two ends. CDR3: CASIWNTEAFF. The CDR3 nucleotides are TGTGCCAGCATATGGAACACTGAAGCTTTCTTT.